This is a list of T cell receptor beta chains from one sample in a study of cytomegalovirus exposure and HLA in healthy donors. Produced via immunoSEQ multiplex PCR; TCRdb's table is partial and in-frame only. The table lists approximately 110,000 clones, roughly 76% of them singletons, with roughly 8% in the top ten. Sequenced material: PBMCs. These receptors were obtained from a woman aged 45-65 years in good health and CMV-seropositive. Each CDR3 is given with its conserved first and last residue. D genes are given only for firm matches. Size is stated for part of the rows, as once, few or many counts, or as a class when the clone is expanded.

d_call clone_size j_call v_call cdr3_nt cdr3_aa
. once TRBJ2-5 TRBV5-8 TGTGCCAGCAGCTTTAACAGGGATGGGACCCAGTACTTC CASSFNRDGTQYF
TRBD1 . TRBJ2-5 TRBV29-1 TGCAGCGTCGACCGGGACAGGGGGGAGACCCAGTACTTC CSVDRDRGETQYF
. few TRBJ1-1 TRBV4-3 TGCGCCAGCAGCCAAGATCGGGCAGCGGCTCCTTTCTTT CASSQDRAAAPFF
TRBD1 . TRBJ2-7 TRBV19 TGTGCCAGTAGTATAGGTAGGACAGGAGACTACGAGCAGTACTTC CASSIGRTGDYEQYF
TRBD1 . TRBJ1-1 TRBV2 TGTGCCAGCAGCCTGGGACAGGGGATTGAAGCTTTCTTT CASSLGQGIEAFF
TRBD2 . TRBJ2-3 TRBV27 TGTGCCAGCAGTTTATTGGCTAGCGGGGGCCTGGATACGCAGTATTTT CASSLLASGGLDTQYF
. few TRBJ1-4 TRBV5-6 TGTGCCAGCAGCTTGGCTCGGAGAAATGAAAAACTGTTTTTT CASSLARRNEKLFF
TRBD2 . TRBJ2-3 TRBV15 TGTGCCACCAGCAGAGGAGAAGTCAGCGGGAGAAGAGATACGCAGTATTTT CATSRGEVSGRRDTQYF
. few TRBJ2-4 TRBV6-5 TGTGCCAGCAGTCCAATGGGGGGGCCGGGCATTCAGTACTTC CASSPMGGPGIQYF
TRBD2 few TRBJ2-2 TRBV2 TGTGCCAGCAGTGAAGCGCCAGCGGGGGATTACACCGGGGAGCTGTTTTTT CASSEAPAGDYTGELFF
. . TRBJ2-5 TRBV5-1 TGCGCCAGCAGCTTGGGGTCAGGGAGGGAGACCCAGTACTTC CASSLGSGRETQYF
TRBD1 . TRBJ2-7 TRBV7-9 TGTGCCAGCAGCCCGGACAGGGGCAATGCGCAGTACTTC CASSPDRGNAQYF
. . TRBJ2-1 TRBV7-2 TGTGCCAGCAGCTTAGAGGGGACTCTGGTAAGGTTCTTC CASSLEGTLVRFF
TRBD2 . TRBJ2-3 TRBV9 TGTGCCAGCAGCGTAGTACTAGCGGGAGCAGATACGCAGTATTTT CASSVVLAGADTQYF
TRBD1 . TRBJ2-7 TRBV6-5 TGTGCCAGCGGCCTTCTGGGACAGGGGAACGAGCAGTACTTC CASGLLGQGNEQYF
TRBD1 few TRBJ2-7 TRBV27 TGTGCCAGCAGTTCACAGGGGCGGGAGCAGTACTTC CASSSQGREQYF
TRBD1 . TRBJ1-4 TRBV15 TGTGCCACCAGCACGCTCCCGGGACAGACTAATGAAAAACTGTTTTTT CATSTLPGQTNEKLFF
TRBD1 once TRBJ1-1 TRBV7-9 TGTTCCAGCAGCTCCAGACAGGGCTCGAACACTGAAGCTTTCTTT CSSSSRQGSNTEAFF
. . TRBJ2-1 TRBV19 TGTGCCAGTACCAATCCTTGGACAGCCGCGAATGAGCAGTTCTTC CASTNPWTAANEQFF
. few TRBJ1-2 TRBV4-2 TGTGCCAGCAGCCAAGATTTGGGAGGGGACTATGGCTACACCTTC CASSQDLGGDYGYTF
TRBD1 . TRBJ1-3 TRBV6-1 TGTGCCAGCAATACAGGGGGTGGAAACACCATATATTTT CASNTGGGNTIYF
. once TRBJ2-3 TRBV13 TGTGCCAGCAGCTCACGACAGGGCACAGATACGCAGTATTTT CASSSRQGTDTQYF
. . TRBJ2-3 TRBV6-6 TGTGCCAGCAGCCAGGGGATGACAGATACGCAGTATTTT CASSQGMTDTQYF
. . TRBJ1-4 TRBV2 TGTGCCAGCAGTGACAGGGCCCCTGTTGAAAAACTGTTTTTT CASSDRAPVEKLFF
TRBD1 . TRBJ2-5 TRBV2 TGTGCCAGCAGTGTCTTGGGACAGAAGGAAGAGACCCAGTACTTC CASSVLGQKEETQYF
TRBD1 . TRBJ1-2 TRBV7-9 TGTGCCAGCAGCCCGGACAGGGGGCCGGAGGGCTACACCTTC CASSPDRGPEGYTF
. . TRBJ1-5 TRBV5-6 TGTGCCAGCAGTTCTACCGGGACTTATAAGGAGCCCCAGCATTTT CASSSTGTYKEPQHF
. . TRBJ2-7 TRBV7-2 TGTGCCAGCAGCTTAATCCCTAGCGTCAGCTACGAGCAGTACTTC CASSLIPSVSYEQYF
TRBD2 few TRBJ2-7 TRBV7-9 TGTGCCAGCAGCTCCGGGGAGGGGTTGGGCGAGCAGTACTTC CASSSGEGLGEQYF
. once TRBJ1-1 TRBV11-2 TGTGCCAGCAGCTTGTTCGGACAGCCGAACACTGAAGCTTTCTTT CASSLFGQPNTEAFF
. . TRBJ2-5 TRBV29-1 TGCAGCGTTGAACTAGGGGTGGAGACCCAGTACTTC CSVELGVETQYF
TRBD2 . TRBJ2-3 TRBV7-2 TGTGCCAGCAGCTTAGGGCTAGCGGCAGATACGCAGTATTTT CASSLGLAADTQYF
TRBD2 . TRBJ2-1 TRBV29-1 TGCAGCGTTGAAGTTGGGACAGACCCCGGACTAGCGGGATACAATGAGCAGTTCTTC CSVEVGTDPGLAGYNEQFF
TRBD1 . TRBJ2-5 TRBV11-2 TGTGCCAGCAGTAGGTGGGACAGACCGGATGAGCAGTACTTC CASSRWDRPDEQYF
. . TRBJ1-2 TRBV21-1 TGTGCCAGCAGCAAATGGGACCGGGACAGGGCGTCCTATGGCTACACCTTC CASSKWDRDRASYGYTF
TRBD2 . TRBJ2-7 TRBV27 TGTGCCAGCAGCTCCCGGGGGGTAGTGTACGAGCAGTACTTC CASSSRGVVYEQYF